The rows below give T cell receptor beta chains drawn from one sample of a study of human T cells and chemical hapten exposure. TCRdb reanalysed the RACE reads using MiXCR and keeps one entry per CDR3 protein. The sample has around 340,000 distinct CDR3 sequences, approximately 6.9% seen once; the top ten hold 7% to 10%. The sample consisted of whole blood, taken in connection with sensitization to the hapten diphenylcyclopropenone (DPC). Receptor source: a woman aged 18-30 years with alopecia areata. Some clones in this sample may be carry-over from other donors' samples. The conserved cysteine and the conserved F or W are not part of the CDR3 here.

TRBJ1-5,TRBV6-2/TRBV6-3,13,ASSPGFGSNQPQH
TRBJ2-1,TRBV5-1,12,ASSPTTSTDEQF
TRBJ2-7,TRBV4-3,12,AQPPGTGAYEQY
TRBJ2-1,TRBV7-9,12,ASSLVPGKREQF
TRBJ2-7,TRBV7-6,13,ASSLEAGPTYEQY
TRBJ2-3,TRBV28,11,AAGALVSDTQY
TRBJ1-5,TRBV28,13,ASSLFSNSNQPQH
TRBJ2-3,TRBV6-2/TRBV6-3,13,ASSYKTGGTDTQY
TRBJ2-5,TRBV5-6,12,ASSLVDEVETQY
TRBJ2-3,TRBV28,10,ASSRGEGFQY
TRBJ2-3,TRBV11-2,13,ASSLSLSSTDTQY
TRBJ1-5,TRBV6-5,12,ASSPTLDGQPQH
TRBJ1-1,TRBV12-5,10,ASGPDGGEAF
TRBJ2-2,TRBV6-5,13,ASSYSGQGTGELF
TRBJ1-5,TRBV28,13,ASSFTGAGRQPQH
TRBJ1-1,TRBV12-3/TRBV12-4,11,ASSYGGYTEAF
TRBJ1-6,TRBV7-7,12,ASSLEGGNSPLH
TRBJ1-5,TRBV21-1,9,AAQVGQPQH
TRBJ2-3,TRBV14,15,ASSQLLAGPSEDTQY
TRBJ2-1,TRBV29-1,12,SVDGHQDPLEQF
TRBJ2-7,TRBV10-3,11,AISESTGVEQY
TRBJ2-3,TRBV5-1,12,ASSFTGPTDTQY
TRBJ1-1,TRBV12-3/TRBV12-4,14,ASKFWDRVVETEAF
TRBJ2-6,TRBV6-5,13,ASRSQGLEYNVLT
TRBJ2-7,TRBV4-3,11,ASSQVRTDEQY
TRBJ2-7,TRBV4-3,12,ASSHVGGDYEQY
TRBJ1-5,TRBV11-1,14,ASRGVRDRGTQPQH
TRBJ2-3,TRBV6-2/TRBV6-3,12,ASSWSASTDTQY
TRBJ1-2,TRBV6-6,12,ASSTGQGRAGYT
TRBJ2-7,TRBV11-2,15,ASSLVRTGPVAYEQY
TRBJ1-2,TRBV7-6,12,ASSPQGANYGYT
TRBJ1-1,TRBV29-1,13,SVEPTRQQNTEAF
TRBJ1-5,TRBV6-2/TRBV6-3,15,ASSYPWLIQSNQPQH
TRBJ2-3,TRBV5-1,15,ASSLVASGARTDTQY
TRBJ2-1,TRBV20-1,13,SARPFGGSMHEQF